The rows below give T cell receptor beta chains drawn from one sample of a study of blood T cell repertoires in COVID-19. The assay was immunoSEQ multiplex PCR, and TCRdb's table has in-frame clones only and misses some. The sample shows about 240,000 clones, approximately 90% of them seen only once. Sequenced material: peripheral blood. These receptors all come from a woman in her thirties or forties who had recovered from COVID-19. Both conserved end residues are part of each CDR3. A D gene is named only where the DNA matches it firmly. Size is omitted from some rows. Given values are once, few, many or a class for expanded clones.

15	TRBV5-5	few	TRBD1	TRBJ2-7	TGTGCCAGCAGCCCACATCCGACAGGGACCTACGAGCAGTACTTC	CASSPHPTGTYEQYF
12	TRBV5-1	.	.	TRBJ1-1	TGCGCCAGCAGCTCGGGGGACGCTGAAGCTTTCTTT	CASSSGDAEAFF
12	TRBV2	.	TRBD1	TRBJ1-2	TGTGCCAGCGGACATACGGACAGGGACTACACCTTC	CASGHTDRDYTF
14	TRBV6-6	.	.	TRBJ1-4	TGTGCCAGCAGTTACCCCCGGGTCGGTGAAAAACTGTTTTTT	CASSYPRVGEKLFF
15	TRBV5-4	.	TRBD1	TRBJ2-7	TGTGCCAGCAGCGGGACAGGGTCTCCCCCCTACGAGCAGTACTTC	CASSGTGSPPYEQYF
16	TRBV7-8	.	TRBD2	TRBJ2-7	TGTGCCAGCAGCCCACGCCCTGGGACTAGCGGCTACGAGCAGTACTTC	CASSPRPGTSGYEQYF
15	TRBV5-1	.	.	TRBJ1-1	TGCGCCAGCAGCTTGGGACAGAGCACGAACACTGAAGCTTTCTTT	CASSLGQSTNTEAFF
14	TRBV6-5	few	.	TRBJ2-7	TGTGCCAGCAGTTACTCGCGGCGAGTCTACGAGCAGTACTTC	CASSYSRRVYEQYF
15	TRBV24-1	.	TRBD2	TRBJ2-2	TGTGCCACCAGGGATAGCGGGAGGGCGGCCGGGGAGCTGTTTTTT	CATRDSGRAAGELFF
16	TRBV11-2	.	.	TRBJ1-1	TGTGCCAGCAGCACCCGACACGGGGGGCAGAACACTGAAGCTTTCTTT	CASSTRHGGQNTEAFF
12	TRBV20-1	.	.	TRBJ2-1	TGCAGTGCTAGTGCAAGGGTCGGGGGGCAGTTCTTC	CSASARVGGQFF
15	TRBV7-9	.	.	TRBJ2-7	TGTGCCAGCAGCCCCGGTCTAGCGAGCTCCTACGAGCAGTACTTC	CASSPGLASSYEQYF
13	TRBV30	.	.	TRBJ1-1	TGTGCCCAAGAGGGCCGGCGGAACACTGAAGCTTTCTTT	CAQEGRRNTEAFF
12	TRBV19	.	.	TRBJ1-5	TGTGCCAGTAGTATTGCAGATCAGCCCCAGCATTTT	CASSIADQPQHF
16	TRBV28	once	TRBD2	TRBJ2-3	TGTGCCAGCAACACGCCGGGGGGGGCCTCGAGAGATACGCAGTATTTT	CASNTPGGASRDTQYF
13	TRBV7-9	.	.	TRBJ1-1	TGTGCCAGCAGCTTAGCTCGGGGCACTGAAGCTTTCTTT	CASSLARGTEAFF
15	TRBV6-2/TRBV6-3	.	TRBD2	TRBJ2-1	TGTGCCAGCAGCCCCGCCGGGACTAGGAACAATGAGCAGTTCTTC	CASSPAGTRNNEQFF
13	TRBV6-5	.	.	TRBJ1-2	TGTGCCAGCACAGGACAAGCGATCGATGGCTACACCTTC	CASTGQAIDGYTF
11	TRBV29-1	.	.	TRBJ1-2	TGCAGCGTTTGGCGGTCCTATGGCTACACCTTC	CSVWRSYGYTF
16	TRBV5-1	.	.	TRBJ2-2	TGCGCCAGCAGCCGCTCCAGGGCGCGGGGCACCGGGGAGCTGTTTTTT	CASSRSRARGTGELFF
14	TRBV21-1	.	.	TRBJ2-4	TGTGCCAGCACCAGGGGACAAGCCAAAAACATTCAGTACTTC	CASTRGQAKNIQYF
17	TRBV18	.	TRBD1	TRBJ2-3	TGTGCCAGCTCACCACCGGGGGCAGGGGGTTCCACAGATACGCAGTATTTT	CASSPPGAGGSTDTQYF
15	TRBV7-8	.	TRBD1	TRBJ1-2	TGTGCCAGCAGCGCTAGGGGGACAGGGGAATATGGCTACACCTTC	CASSARGTGEYGYTF
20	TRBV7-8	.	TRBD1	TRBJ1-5	TGTGCCAGCAGCTTAGTACGAAGGGGGACAGGGGCCATTCGGGATCAGCCCCAGCATTTT	CASSLVRRGTGAIRDQPQHF
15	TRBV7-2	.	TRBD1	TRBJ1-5	TGTGCCAGCAGCACCCGACAGGGGGGAGGCCAGCCCCAGCATTTT	CASSTRQGGGQPQHF
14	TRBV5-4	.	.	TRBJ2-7	TGTGCCAGCAGCTGGGGCGGTAGCTCCTACGAGCAGTACTTC	CASSWGGSSYEQYF
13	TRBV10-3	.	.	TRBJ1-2	TGTGCCATCAGGGGGGCCAGCCTCTATGGCTACACCTTC	CAIRGASLYGYTF
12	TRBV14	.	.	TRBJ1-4	TGTGCCAGCAGCCAAGTCGCGGAAAAACTGTTTTTT	CASSQVAEKLFF
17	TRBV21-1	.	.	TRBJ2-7	TGTGCCAGCCCCGGACTAGCGGGGATGTGGGGTTCCTACGAGCAGTACTTC	CASPGLAGMWGSYEQYF